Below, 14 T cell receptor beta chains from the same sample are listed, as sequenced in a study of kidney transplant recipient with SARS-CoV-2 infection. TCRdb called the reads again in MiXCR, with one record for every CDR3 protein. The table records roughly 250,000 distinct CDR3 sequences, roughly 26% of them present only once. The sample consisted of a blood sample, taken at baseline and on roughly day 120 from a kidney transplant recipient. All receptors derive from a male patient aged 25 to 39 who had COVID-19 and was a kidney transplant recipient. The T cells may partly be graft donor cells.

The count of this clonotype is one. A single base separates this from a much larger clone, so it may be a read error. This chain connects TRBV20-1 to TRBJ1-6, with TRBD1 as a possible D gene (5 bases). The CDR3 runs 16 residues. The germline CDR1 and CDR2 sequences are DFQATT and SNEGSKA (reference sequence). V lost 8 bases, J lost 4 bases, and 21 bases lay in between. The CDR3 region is CSTVVSGGDYNSPLHF. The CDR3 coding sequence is TGCAGTACGGTCGTTTCGGGGGGGGATTATAATTCACCCCTCCACTTT.

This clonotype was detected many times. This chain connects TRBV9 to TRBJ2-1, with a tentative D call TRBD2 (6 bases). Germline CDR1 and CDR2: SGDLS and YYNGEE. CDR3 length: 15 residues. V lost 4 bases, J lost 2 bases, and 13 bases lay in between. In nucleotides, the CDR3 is TGTGCCAGCAGCCCCCGGGACTTCCCCTACAATGAGCAGTTCTTC. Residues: CASSPRDFPYNEQFF.

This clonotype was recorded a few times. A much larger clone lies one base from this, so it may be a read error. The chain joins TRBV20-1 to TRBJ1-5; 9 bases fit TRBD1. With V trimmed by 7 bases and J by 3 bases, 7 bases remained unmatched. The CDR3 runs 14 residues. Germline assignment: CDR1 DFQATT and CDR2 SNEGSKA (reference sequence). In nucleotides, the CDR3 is TGCAGTGTTGAACAGGGGGCCGACAATCAGCCCCAGCATTTT. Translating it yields CSVEQGADNQPQHF.

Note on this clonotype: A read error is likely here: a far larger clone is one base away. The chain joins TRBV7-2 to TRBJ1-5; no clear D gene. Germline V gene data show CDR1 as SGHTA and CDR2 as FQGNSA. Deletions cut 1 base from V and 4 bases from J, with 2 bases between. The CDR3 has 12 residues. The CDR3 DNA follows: TGTACCAGCAGCTTAGGGAATCAGCCCCAGCATTTT. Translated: CTSSLGNQPQHF.

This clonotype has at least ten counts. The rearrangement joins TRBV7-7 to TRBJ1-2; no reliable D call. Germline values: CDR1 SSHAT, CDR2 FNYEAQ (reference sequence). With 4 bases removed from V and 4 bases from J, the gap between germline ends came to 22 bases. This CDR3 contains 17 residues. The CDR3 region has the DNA TGTGCCAGCAGCTGTGTCTGTAAGTGCCGAAAGACCTATGGCTACACCTTC. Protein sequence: CASSCVCKCRKTYGYTF.

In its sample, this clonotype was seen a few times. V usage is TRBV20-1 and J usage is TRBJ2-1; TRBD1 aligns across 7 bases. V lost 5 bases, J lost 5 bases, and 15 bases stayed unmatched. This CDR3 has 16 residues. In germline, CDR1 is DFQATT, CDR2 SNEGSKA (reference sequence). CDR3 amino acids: CSALEEGARRDNEQFF. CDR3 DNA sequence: TGCAGTGCTCTTGAAGAGGGGGCTCGCCGCGACAATGAGCAGTTCTTC.

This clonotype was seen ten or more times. CDR3 protein: CASSPGGKVTYEQYF. CDR3 DNA sequence: TGCGCCAGCAGCCCTGGGGGAAAAGTAACCTACGAGCAGTACTTC. V is TRBV5-1 and J is TRBJ2-7; either TRBD1 or TRBD2 may supply D (5 bases each). Germline V gives CDR1 SGHRS, CDR2 YFSETQ. Trimming cost V 4 bases and J 2 bases, with 16 bases left between them. This CDR3 contains 15 residues. The full variable domain, with the rest looked up from reference TRBV5-1 and TRBJ2-7, is KAGVTQTPRYLIKTRGQQVTLSCSPISGHRSVSWYQQTPGQGLQFLFEYFSETQRNKGNFPGRFSGRQFSNSRSEMNVSTLELGDSALYLCASSPGGKVTYEQYFGPGTRLTVT.

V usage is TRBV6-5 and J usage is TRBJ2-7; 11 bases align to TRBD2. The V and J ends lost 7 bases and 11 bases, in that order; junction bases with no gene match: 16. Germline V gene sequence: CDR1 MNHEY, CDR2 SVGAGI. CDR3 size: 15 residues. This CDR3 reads CASKISGTSGSSKYF. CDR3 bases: TGTGCCAGCAAGATCTCAGGAACTAGCGGGAGTAGTAAGTACTTC.

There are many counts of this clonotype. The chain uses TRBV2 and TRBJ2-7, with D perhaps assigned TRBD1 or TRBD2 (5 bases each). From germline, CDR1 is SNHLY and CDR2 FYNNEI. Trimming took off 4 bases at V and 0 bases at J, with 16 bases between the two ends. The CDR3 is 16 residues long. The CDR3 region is CASSVTRDGSSYEQYF. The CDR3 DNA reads TGTGCCAGCAGTGTTACTCGGGACGGATCCTCCTACGAGCAGTACTTC.

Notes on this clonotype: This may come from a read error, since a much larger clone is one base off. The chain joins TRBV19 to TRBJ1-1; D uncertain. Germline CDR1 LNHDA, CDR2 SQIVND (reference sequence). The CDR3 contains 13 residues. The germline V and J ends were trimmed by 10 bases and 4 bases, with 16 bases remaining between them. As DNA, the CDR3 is TGTGCCAATACCCAGCAGCTCGGCACTGAAGCTTTCTTT. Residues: CANTQQLGTEAFF.

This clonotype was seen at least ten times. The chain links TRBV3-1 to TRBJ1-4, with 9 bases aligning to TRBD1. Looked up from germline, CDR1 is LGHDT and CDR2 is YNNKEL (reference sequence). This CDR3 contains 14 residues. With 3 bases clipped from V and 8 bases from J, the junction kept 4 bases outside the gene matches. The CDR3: CASSHWTGEEKLFF. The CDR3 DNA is TGTGCCAGCAGCCATTGGACAGGGGAGGAAAAACTGTTTTTT. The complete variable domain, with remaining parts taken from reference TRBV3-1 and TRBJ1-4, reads DTAVSQTPKYLVTQMGNDKSIKCEQNLGHDTMYWYKQDSKKFLKIMFSYNNKELIINETVPNRFSPKSPDKAHLNLHINSLELGDSAVYFCASSHWTGEEKLFFGSGTQLSVL.

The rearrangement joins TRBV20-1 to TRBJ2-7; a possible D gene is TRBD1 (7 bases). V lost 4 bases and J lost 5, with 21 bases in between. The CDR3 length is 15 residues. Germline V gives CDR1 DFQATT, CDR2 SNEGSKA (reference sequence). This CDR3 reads CSAIEVDREDDEQYF. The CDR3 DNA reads TGCAGTGCTATAGAGGTCGACAGGGAGGACGACGAGCAGTACTTC.

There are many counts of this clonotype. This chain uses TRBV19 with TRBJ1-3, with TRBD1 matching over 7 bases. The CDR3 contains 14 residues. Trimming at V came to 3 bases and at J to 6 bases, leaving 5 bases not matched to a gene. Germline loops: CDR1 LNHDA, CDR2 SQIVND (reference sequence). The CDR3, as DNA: TGTGCCAGTAGTATCACAGGGGCCGAAAACACCATATATTTT. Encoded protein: CASSITGAENTIYF.

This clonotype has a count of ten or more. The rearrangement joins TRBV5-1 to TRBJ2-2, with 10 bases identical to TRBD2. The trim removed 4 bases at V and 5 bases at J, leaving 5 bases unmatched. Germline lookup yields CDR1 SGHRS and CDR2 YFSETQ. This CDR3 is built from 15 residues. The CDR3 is CASSVTSGTTGELFF. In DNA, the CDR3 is TGCGCCAGCAGCGTAACTAGCGGGACTACCGGGGAGCTGTTTTTT. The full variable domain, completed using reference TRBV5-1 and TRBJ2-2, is KAGVTQTPRYLIKTRGQQVTLSCSPISGHRSVSWYQQTPGQGLQFLFEYFSETQRNKGNFPGRFSGRQFSNSRSEMNVSTLELGDSALYLCASSVTSGTTGELFFGEGSRLTVL.